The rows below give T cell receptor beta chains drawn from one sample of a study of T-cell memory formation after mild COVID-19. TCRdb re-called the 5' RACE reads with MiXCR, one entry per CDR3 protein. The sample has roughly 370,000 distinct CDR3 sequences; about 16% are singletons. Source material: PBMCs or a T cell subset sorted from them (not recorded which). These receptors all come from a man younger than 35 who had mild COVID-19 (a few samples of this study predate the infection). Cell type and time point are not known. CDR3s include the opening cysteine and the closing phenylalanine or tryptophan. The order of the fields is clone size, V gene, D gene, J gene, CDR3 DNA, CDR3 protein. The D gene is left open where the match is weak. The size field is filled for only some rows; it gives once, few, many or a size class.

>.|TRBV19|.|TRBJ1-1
TGTGCCAGTAGTATGAGCGCCAGGACGAACACTGAAGCTTTCTTT
CASSMSARTNTEAFF
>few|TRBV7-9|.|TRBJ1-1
TGTGCCAGCAGCTTAGCGGAGAATCTCTGGGCCGGGCGACCTTCGCGGTACGCTTTCTTT
CASSLAENLWAGRPSRYAFF
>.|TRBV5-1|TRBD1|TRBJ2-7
TGCGCCAGCAGCAGATCCGGGACAGGGAATGGCGAGCAGTACTTC
CASSRSGTGNGEQYF
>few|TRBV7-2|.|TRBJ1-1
TGTGCCAGCAGCTTGAGGGGTACCATGAACACTGAAGCTTTCTTT
CASSLRGTMNTEAFF
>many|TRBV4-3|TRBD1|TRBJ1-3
TGCGCCAGCAGGGTAGACAGGGAACCTGGAAACACCATATATTTT
CASRVDREPGNTIYF
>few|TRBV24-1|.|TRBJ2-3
TGTGCCACCAGTGACGGGGAGGGCACAGATACGCAGTATTTT
CATSDGEGTDTQYF
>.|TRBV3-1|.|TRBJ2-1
TGTGCCAGCAGCCAAAGTACCGGTAATGAGCAGTTCTTC
CASSQSTGNEQFF
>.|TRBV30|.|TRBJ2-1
TGTGCCTGGACTGGGGGCGACAATGAGCAGTTCTTC
CAWTGGDNEQFF
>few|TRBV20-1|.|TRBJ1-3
TGCAGTGCTAGGGGGACCTCAGGAAGGGCAAACACCATATATTTT
CSARGTSGRANTIYF
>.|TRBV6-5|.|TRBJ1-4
TGTGCCAGCAAAGACCCGGCTAATGAAAAACTGTTTTTT
CASKDPANEKLFF
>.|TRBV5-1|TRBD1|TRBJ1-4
TGCGCCAGCAGCATACAGGGGGTGGCTAATGAAAAACTGTTTTTT
CASSIQGVANEKLFF
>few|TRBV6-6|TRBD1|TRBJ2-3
TGTGCCACCTCGAGCGGGGACAGGGGAGTAGATACGCAGTATTTT
CATSSGDRGVDTQYF
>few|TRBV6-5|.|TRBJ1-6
TGTGCCAGCAGTTACTCAGAGGCAGCGGCGTCACCCCTCCACTTT
CASSYSEAAASPLHF
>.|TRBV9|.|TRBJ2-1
TGTGCCAGCAGGGCACCAGGGTACAATGAGCAGTTATTC
CASRAPGYNEQLF
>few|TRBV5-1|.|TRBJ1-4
TGCGCCAGCAGCTCCCAAACCGGACAGCGGCGTAATGAAAAACTGTTTTTT
CASSSQTGQRRNEKLFF
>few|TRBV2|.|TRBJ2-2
TGTGCCAGGATGGCGGACACCGGGGAGCTGTTTTTT
CARMADTGELFF
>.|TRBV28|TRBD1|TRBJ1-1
TGTGCCAGCAGTCCCACCTCGACAGGGGGAGAAGCTTTCTTT
CASSPTSTGGEAFF
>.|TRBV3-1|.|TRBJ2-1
TGTGCCAGCAGCCAAGGAGGGGGTCGGGACAATGAGCAGTTCTTC
CASSQGGGRDNEQFF
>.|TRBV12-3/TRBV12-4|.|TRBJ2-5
TGTGCCAGCAGCTCCGGAGGGCCAAAGTACTTC
CASSSGGPKYF
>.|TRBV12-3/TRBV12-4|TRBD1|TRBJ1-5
TGTGCCAGCAGTTTTGCAGGGGGTCAGCCCCAGCATTTT
CASSFAGGQPQHF
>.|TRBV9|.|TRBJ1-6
TGTGCCAGCAGCGTAGTAGAGGTGGGTTCACCCCTCCACTTT
CASSVVEVGSPLHF
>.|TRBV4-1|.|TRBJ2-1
TGCGCCAGCAGCCAAGTGGGACTCCTGGGTGAGCAGTTCTTC
CASSQVGLLGEQFF
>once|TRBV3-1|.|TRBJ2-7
TGTGCCAGCAGCCAGCCCGGGACACAGATCTACGAGCAGTACTTC
CASSQPGTQIYEQYF
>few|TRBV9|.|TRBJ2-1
TGTGCCAGCAGCGCACGAAATACCTTAGTGGAGCAGTTCTTC
CASSARNTLVEQFF